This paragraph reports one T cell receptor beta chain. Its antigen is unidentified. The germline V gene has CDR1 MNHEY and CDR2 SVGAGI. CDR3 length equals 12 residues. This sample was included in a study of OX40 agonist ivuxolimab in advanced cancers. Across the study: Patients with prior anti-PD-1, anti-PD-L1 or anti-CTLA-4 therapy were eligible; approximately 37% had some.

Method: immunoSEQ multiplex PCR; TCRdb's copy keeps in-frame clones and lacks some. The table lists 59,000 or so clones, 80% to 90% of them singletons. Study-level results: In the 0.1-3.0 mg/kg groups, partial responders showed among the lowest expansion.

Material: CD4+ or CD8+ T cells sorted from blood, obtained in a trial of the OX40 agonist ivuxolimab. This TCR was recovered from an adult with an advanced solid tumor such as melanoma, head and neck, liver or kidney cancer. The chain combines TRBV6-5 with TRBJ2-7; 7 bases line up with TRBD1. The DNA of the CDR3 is TGTGCTCATGGACAGGCCTCCTACGAGCAGTACTTC. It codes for CAHGQASYEQYF.